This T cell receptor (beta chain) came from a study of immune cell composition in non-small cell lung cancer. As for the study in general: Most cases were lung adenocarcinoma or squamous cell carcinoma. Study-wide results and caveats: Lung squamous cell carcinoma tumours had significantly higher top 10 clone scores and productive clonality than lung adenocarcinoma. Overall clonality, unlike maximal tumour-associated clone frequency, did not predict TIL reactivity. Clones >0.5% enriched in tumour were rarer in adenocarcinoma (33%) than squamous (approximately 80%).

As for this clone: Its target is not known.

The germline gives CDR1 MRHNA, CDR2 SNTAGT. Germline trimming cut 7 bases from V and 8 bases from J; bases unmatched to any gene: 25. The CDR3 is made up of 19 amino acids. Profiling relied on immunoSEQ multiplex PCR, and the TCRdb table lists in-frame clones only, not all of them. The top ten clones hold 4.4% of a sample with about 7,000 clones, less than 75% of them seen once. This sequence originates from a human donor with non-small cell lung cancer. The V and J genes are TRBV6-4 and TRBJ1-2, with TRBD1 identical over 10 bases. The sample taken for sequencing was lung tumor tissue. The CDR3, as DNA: TGTGCCAGCACTCCGGGGGACAGGGGACAAACCCGTCGTTACGGGGGCTACACCTTC. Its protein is CASTPGDRGQTRRYGGYTF.